These 22 T cell receptor beta chains came from one sample sequenced in a study of long-term antiretroviral therapy in people with HIV. Sequencing relied on immunoSEQ assay v3.0, run at survey level. Some clones are missing from TCRdb's copy, which holds only in-frame ones; the method was immunoSEQ multiplex PCR. The table has around 18,000 clones, 91% seen once; the top ten hold roughly a tenth. This specimen consisted of unsorted PBMCs, obtained 3 years after starting antiretroviral therapy. These receptor sequences come from a man between 50 and 59 years old with HIV.

The chain combines TRBV10-2 with TRBJ1-2; D not resolved. With 0 bases removed from V and 4 bases from J, the gap between germline ends came to 9 bases. CDR1 is WSHSY and CDR2 is SAAADI in the germline V gene. The CDR3 runs to 14 residues. The CDR3 DNA is TGCGCCAGCAGTGAGTCGACCGTCACCTATGGCTACACCTTC. Its translation: CASSESTVTYGYTF.

This chain connects TRBV10-3 to TRBJ1-2; D is undetermined. CDR1 ENHRY and CDR2 SYGVKD come from the germline V gene. The germline V and J ends were trimmed by 2 bases and 3 bases, with 10 bases remaining between them. This CDR3 region has 14 residues. The CDR3 region is CAISEPEQHYGYTF. As DNA, the CDR3 is TGTGCCATCAGTGAGCCCGAACAACACTATGGCTACACCTTC.

The CDR3 sequence is CASSLEPMGTYNEQFF. CDR3 coding DNA: TGCGCCAGCAGCTTGGAACCTATGGGCACCTACAATGAGCAGTTCTTC. The J gene is TRBJ2-1, the V gene TRBV5-1; D is unclear. The germline CDR1 and CDR2 sequences are SGHRS and YFSETQ. This CDR3 has 16 amino acids. V was cut by 0 bases and J by 2 bases, with 12 bases left in between.

This clone was counted only a few times. The rearrangement links TRBV7-9 to TRBJ1-1, with 7 bases that match TRBD1. Germline CDR1 is SEHNR and CDR2 is FQNEAQ (reference sequence). This CDR3 is built from 12 residues. J was trimmed by 11 bases and V by 3 bases; bases with no gene match: 6. DNA of the CDR3: TGTGCCAGCAGCTTTGAGGGGGCTCGGGCTTTCTTT. Amino acid sequence: CASSFEGARAFF.

This clone was seen just once. The V call is TRBV6-1, the J call TRBJ1-5; TRBD1 matches at 8 bases. This CDR3 contains 18 residues. V dropped 0 bases and J dropped 4; count of bases not matched to a gene: 11. In germline, CDR1 is MNHNS, CDR2 SASEGT. The CDR3 DNA reads as TGTGCCAGCAGTGAAGCGCTTCGGACAGGGTCTTGGAATCAGCCCCAGCATTTT. Residues: CASSEALRTGSWNQPQHF.

The genes are TRBV27 and TRBJ2-7, with D possibly matching TRBD1 (5 bases). CDR1 and CDR2 (germline): MNHEY, SMNVEV (reference sequence). Trimming removed 2 bases at V and 0 bases at J, with 8 bases between. The CDR3 is made up of 14 amino acids. CDR3 nucleotides: TGTGCCAGCAGTTTACAGGGCGACTCCTACGAGCAGTACTTC. Amino acid sequence: CASSLQGDSYEQYF.

The chain has TRBV12-5 and TRBJ1-2, with D tentatively TRBD1 (5 bases). Trimming stripped 2 bases from V and 13 bases from J, with 23 bases between. The CDR3 length is 15 residues. CDR1 is LGHNT, CDR2 FRNRAP, per germline. The CDR3 region has the DNA TGTGCTAGTGGTTTGCTCCCCGGGGCGCTACCGTGGCTCACCTTC. Amino acids: CASGLLPGALPWLTF.

This sequence joins TRBV4-1 and TRBJ1-1, with a possible D match to TRBD1 (5 bases). V was shortened by 5 bases and J by 7 bases, with 23 bases between the two germline ends. The germline gives CDR1 MGHRA, CDR2 YSYEKL. This CDR3 region has 16 residues. DNA of the CDR3: TGCGCCAGCAGCACGGACAAGCTGGTCCGGGAGGTTGAAGCTTTCTTT. This gives the protein CASSTDKLVREVEAFF.

This clone was detected once. This chain connects TRBV10-3 to TRBJ2-3; D perhaps matches TRBD1 (6 bases). CDR3 length equals 14 residues. Trimming stripped 7 bases from V and 1 base from J, with 12 bases between. Germline V CDR1 and CDR2: ENHRY, SYGVKD. Here the CDR3 reads CAINTGPRTDTQYF. In DNA, the CDR3 is TGTGCCATCAATACAGGGCCGCGCACAGATACGCAGTATTTT.

The rearrangement joins TRBV6-1 to TRBJ2-3, with 8 bases fitting TRBD1. Trimming removed 2 bases from V and 3 bases from J; junction bases left unmatched: 4. The CDR3 has 15 residues. Germline CDR1 reads MNHNS; CDR2 reads SASEGT. The chain's CDR3 is CASSERQGKTDTQYF. The DNA of the CDR3 is TGTGCCAGCAGTGAACGACAGGGGAAGACAGATACGCAGTATTTT.

The chain is built from TRBV5-6 and TRBJ2-1; 12 bases match TRBD2. From germline, CDR1 is SGHDT and CDR2 YYEEEE. The CDR3 is 16 amino acids. Germline trimming cut 0 bases from V and 6 bases from J; bases unmatched to any gene: 4. The CDR3 here is CASSLGTSGAINEQFF. The CDR3 DNA is TGTGCCAGCAGCTTGGGGACTAGCGGGGCGATCAATGAGCAGTTCTTC.

In this sample, this clone turned up once. The chain combines TRBV13 with TRBJ2-1, with 7 bases matching TRBD2. Trimming cost V 11 bases and J 1 base; bases outside gene matches: 8. Germline V gives CDR1 PRHDT, CDR2 FYEKMQ (reference sequence). CDR3 length equals 14 residues. The CDR3 DNA is TGTGCCTCGTTGGGGGGGGATTCCTACAATGAGCAGTTCTTC. The encoded protein is CASLGGDSYNEQFF.

The J gene is TRBJ1-5, the V gene TRBV30, with 10 bases aligning to TRBD1. The CDR3 has 15 residues. V dropped 1 base and J dropped 2; count of bases not matched to a gene: 2. CDR1 GTSNPN and CDR2 SVGIG come from the germline V gene (reference sequence). The CDR3 DNA reads as TGTGCCTGGAGTGGGGACAGGGGAGGCAATCAGCCCCAGCATTTT. This translates into CAWSGDRGGNQPQHF.

The chain combines TRBV9 with TRBJ1-2; perhaps TRBD1 as D (6 bases). Germline V CDR1 and CDR2: SGDLS, YYNGEE. There are 12 residues in the CDR3. Trimming took 0 bases from V and 7 from J, leaving 7 bases between them. CDR3 loop: CASSVGGGGYTF. The CDR3 DNA reads as TGTGCCAGCAGCGTAGGAGGGGGTGGCTACACCTTC.

This rearrangement joins TRBV5-3 to TRBJ1-4, with D tentatively TRBD1 (6 bases). TRBV5-3 is classed as an ORF, of uncertain function. The V end was cut by 4 bases, the J end by 10 bases, with 14 bases between. This CDR3 region has 13 residues. The CDR3 here is CARSPGQIGKLFF. CDR3 nucleotides: TGTGCCAGAAGCCCTGGACAGATTGGAAAACTGTTTTTT.

The V gene is TRBV6-5, the J gene TRBJ1-2; 10 bases agree with TRBD1. Germline loops: CDR1 MNHEY, CDR2 SVGAGI. With 8 bases clipped from V and 8 bases from J, the junction kept 14 bases outside the gene matches. The CDR3 is 15 residues long. The CDR3 nucleotides are TGTGCCAGCGGACTCTCGACAGGGGGCGCCGAAGGCTACACCTTC. This codes for CASGLSTGGAEGYTF.

The CDR3 nucleotides are TGTGCCAGCAGCTTCCTCCACAGGGGCCCCTCGGGCACTGAAGCTTTCTTT. Its protein product is CASSFLHRGPSGTEAFF. The rearrangement links TRBV5-8 to TRBJ1-1; 7 nucleotides line up with TRBD1. The V gene's germline CDR1 is SGHTS and CDR2 YDEGEE. The CDR3 length is 17 residues. V gave up 2 bases and J gave up 4 bases; unmatched junction bases: 14.

The V call is TRBV30, the J call TRBJ2-7, with D possibly matching TRBD2 (6 bases). This CDR3 contains 13 residues. Germline CDR1 is GTSNPN and CDR2 is SVGIG (reference sequence). The ends were cut back, 3 bases at V and 5 bases at J, with 14 bases in the middle. CDR3 sequence: CAWRVGGYDEQYF. The CDR3 bases are TGTGCCTGGAGAGTTGGGGGGTACGACGAGCAGTACTTC.

V gene TRBV4-3 combines with J gene TRBJ2-5, with D perhaps TRBD1 (6 bases). The V gene's germline CDR1 is LGHNA and CDR2 YSLEER. V lost 1 base to trimming and J lost 2 bases, with 17 bases between them. The CDR3 has 17 residues. In nucleotides, the CDR3 is TGCGCCAGCAGCCAAGCCCGAACCGGGACACTTCAAGAGACCCAGTACTTC. This codes for CASSQARTGTLQETQYF.

The chain uses TRBV2 and TRBJ1-3; D is ambiguous. V dropped 7 bases and J dropped 0 bases, with 16 bases sitting between them. The CDR3 runs 16 residues. The germline V gene encodes CDR1 SNHLY and CDR2 FYNNEI. The CDR3 bases are TGTGCCAGCACTCCCCCCGTCCCGATCTCTGGAAACACCATATATTTT. Amino acid sequence: CASTPPVPISGNTIYF.

The gene calls are TRBV5-6 and TRBJ2-3; D is perhaps TRBD1 (6 bases). CDR3 size: 16 residues. Trimming took 0 bases from V and 0 from J, leaving 11 bases between them. Germline CDR1 SGHDT, CDR2 YYEEEE. The CDR3 is CASSLVGALSTDTQYF. The CDR3 region has the DNA TGTGCCAGCAGCTTGGTGGGGGCCCTAAGCACAGATACGCAGTATTTT.

The chain employs TRBV30 and TRBJ2-7, with D unclear. The CDR3 is 13 amino acids. Trimming removed 2 bases from V and 2 bases from J, with 10 bases in between. Germline V gene sequence: CDR1 GTSNPN, CDR2 SVGIG (reference sequence). The CDR3 DNA reads TGTGCCTGGAGTCCCGCTGGGGCCTACGAGCAGTACTTC. This gives the protein CAWSPAGAYEQYF.